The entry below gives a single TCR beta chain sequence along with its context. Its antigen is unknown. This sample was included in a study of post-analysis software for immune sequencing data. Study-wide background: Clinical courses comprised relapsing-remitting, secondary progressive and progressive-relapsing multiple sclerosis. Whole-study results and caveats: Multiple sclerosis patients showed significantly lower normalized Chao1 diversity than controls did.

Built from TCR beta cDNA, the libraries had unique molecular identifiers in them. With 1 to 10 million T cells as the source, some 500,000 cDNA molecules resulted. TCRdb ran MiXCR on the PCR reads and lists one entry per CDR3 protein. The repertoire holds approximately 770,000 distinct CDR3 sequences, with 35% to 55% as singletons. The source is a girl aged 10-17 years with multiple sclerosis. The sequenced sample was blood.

The CDR3 bases are TGTGCCAGCAGCTTAGATAGGGAGGGCTACACCTTC. It specifies CASSLDREGYTF. The chain is built from TRBV7-9 and TRBJ1-2; no reliable D call. The V and J ends lost 1 base and 8 bases respectively, with 8 bases between them. From germline, CDR1 is SEHNR and CDR2 FQNEAQ (reference sequence). The CDR3 spans 12 residues.